The sample holds many counts of the clone carrying this TCR beta chain. The source of the sample is a study of low-dose radiotherapy and immunotherapy resistance in tumors. Time point reported: after trial treatment. Treatment noted: LDRT plus nivolumab, ipilimumab, low-dose cyclophosphamide and aspirin (RACIN trial). TRAV- and TRBV-specific primers primed first-strand cDNA, covering alpha and beta chains. The authors amplified TCRs for 20 PCR cycles with a constant-region primer and a V-primer adapter. Each CDR3 protein gets one entry after TCRdb re-called the reads with MiXCR. The table lists roughly 90,000 distinct CDR3 sequences, 20% of them singletons. Trimming took off 0 bases at V and 4 bases at J, with 12 bases between the two ends. The CDR3 sequence is 14 residues long. Germline CDR1 and CDR2: DFQATT and SNEGSKA (reference sequence).

The sequenced sample was PBMCs, obtained after low-dose radiotherapy plus immunotherapy. This TCR was sampled from a female donor with ovarian cancer. The chain recombines TRBV20-1 with TRBJ2-5, with no clear D. CDR3 nucleotide sequence: TGCAGTGCTAGAGATCGGGTCTGGAGAGAGACCCAGTACTTC. Translation gives CSARDRVWRETQYF.